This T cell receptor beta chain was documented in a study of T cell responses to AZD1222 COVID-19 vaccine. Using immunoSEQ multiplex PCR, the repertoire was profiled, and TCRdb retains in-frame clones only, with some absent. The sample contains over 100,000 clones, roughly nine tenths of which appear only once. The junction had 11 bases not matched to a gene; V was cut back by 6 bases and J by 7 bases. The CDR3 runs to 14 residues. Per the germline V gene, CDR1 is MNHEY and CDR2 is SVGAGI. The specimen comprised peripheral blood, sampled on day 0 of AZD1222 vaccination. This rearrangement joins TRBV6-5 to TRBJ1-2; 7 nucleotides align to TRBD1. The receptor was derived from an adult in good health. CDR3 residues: CASSNRDSGGGYTF. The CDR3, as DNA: TGTGCCAGCAGCAACCGGGACAGCGGGGGTGGCTACACCTTC.